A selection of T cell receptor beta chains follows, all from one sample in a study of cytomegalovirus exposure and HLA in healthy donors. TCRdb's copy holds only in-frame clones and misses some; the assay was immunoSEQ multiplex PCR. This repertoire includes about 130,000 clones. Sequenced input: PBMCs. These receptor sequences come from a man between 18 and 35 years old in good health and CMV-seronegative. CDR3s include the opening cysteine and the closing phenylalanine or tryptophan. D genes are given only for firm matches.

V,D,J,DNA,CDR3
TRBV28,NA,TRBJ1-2,TGTGCCAGCAGGTTGCAACGGTCCTATAACTATGGCTACACCTTC,CASRLQRSYNYGYTF
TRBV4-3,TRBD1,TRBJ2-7,TGCGCCAGCAGCCAAGGCGGGGACAGGGTCCACGAGCAGTACTTC,CASSQGGDRVHEQYF
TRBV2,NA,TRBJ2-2,TGTGCCAGCAGCCAACGACTAGTGGCGAGCACCGGGGAGCTGTTTTTT,CASSQRLVASTGELFF
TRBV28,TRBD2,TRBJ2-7,TGTGCCAGCAGTTCTTGGACTAGCGGGAGGGCTTACGAGCAGTACTTC,CASSSWTSGRAYEQYF
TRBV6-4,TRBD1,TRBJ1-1,TGTGCCAGCAGGAATACCAACAGGGGGCTTGAAGCTTTCTTT,CASRNTNRGLEAFF
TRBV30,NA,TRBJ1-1,TGTGCCTGGAGTGCGGTGCGGGCTGAAGCTTTCTTT,CAWSAVRAEAFF
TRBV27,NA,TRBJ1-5,TGTGCCAGCAGTTTATCCGGCAATCAGCCCCAGCATTTT,CASSLSGNQPQHF
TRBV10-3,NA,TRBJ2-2,TGTGCCATCAGTGATTTTCGCGGTGACCTGGTCGGGGAGCTGTTTTTT,CAISDFRGDLVGELFF
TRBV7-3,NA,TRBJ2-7,TGTGCCAGCAGCTTAAATGGGGGCAGGTCCTACGAGCAGTACTTC,CASSLNGGRSYEQYF
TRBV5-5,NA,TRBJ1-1,TGTGCCTCCACTCCAGACATGAACACTGAAGCTTTCTTT,CASTPDMNTEAFF
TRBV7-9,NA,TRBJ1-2,TGTGCCAGCAGCTCCCCTTCGGGGGGGGCGCCCGGCTACACCTTC,CASSSPSGGAPGYTF
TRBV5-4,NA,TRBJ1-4,TGTGCCAGCAGACCGGGGGGGGGCGCATCGGCAACTAATGAAAAACTGTTTTTT,CASRPGGGASATNEKLFF
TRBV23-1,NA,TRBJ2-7,TGCGCCAGCAGTCAATTGTGGAGTAACTCCTACGAGCAGTACTTC,CASSQLWSNSYEQYF
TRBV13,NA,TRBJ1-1,TGTGCCAGCAGCTTACAAGCATCCTACACTGAAGCTTTCTTT,CASSLQASYTEAFF
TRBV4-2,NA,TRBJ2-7,TGTGCCAGCAGTCCTTCTTCCTACGAGCAGTACTTC,CASSPSSYEQYF
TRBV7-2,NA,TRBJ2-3,TGTGCCAGCAGCCCCTCCGGGGCGGGAACAGATACGCAGTATTTT,CASSPSGAGTDTQYF
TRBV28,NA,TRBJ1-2,TGTGCCAGCAGCGTGAGGGAGCAATCCTCTAACTATGGCTACACCTTC,CASSVREQSSNYGYTF
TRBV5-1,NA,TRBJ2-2,TGCGCCAGCAGCTTGAAGGGGGGGACCGGGGAGCTGTTTTTT,CASSLKGGTGELFF
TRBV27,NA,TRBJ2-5,TGTGCCAGCAGTTCTGGCGGACAGCTACAAGAGACCCAGTACTTC,CASSSGGQLQETQYF
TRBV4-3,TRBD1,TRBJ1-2,TGCGCCAGCAGCCAAGATCTGACAGGGCCGTGGTATGGCTACACCTTC,CASSQDLTGPWYGYTF
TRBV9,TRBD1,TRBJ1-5,TGTGCCAGCAGCGTTGAGGGACAGGGGCATCAGCCCCAGCATTTT,CASSVEGQGHQPQHF
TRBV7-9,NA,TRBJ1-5,TGTGCCAGCAGCTTTAGTAATCAGCCCCAGCATTTT,CASSFSNQPQHF
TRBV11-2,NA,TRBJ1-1,TGTGCCAGCAGCTTAGAGACAGCCACTGAAGCTTTCTTT,CASSLETATEAFF
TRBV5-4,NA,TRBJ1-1,TGTGCCAGCAGCTTTGGCAGGCAGGGTTCTAACACTGAAGCTTTCTTT,CASSFGRQGSNTEAFF
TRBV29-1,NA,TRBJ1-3,TGCAGCGTTGCACCCCCGGGGGGCGGAAACACCATATATTTT,CSVAPPGGGNTIYF
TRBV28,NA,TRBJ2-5,TGTGCCAGCAGCCAAACAGTCGTCCAGACCCAGTACTTC,CASSQTVVQTQYF
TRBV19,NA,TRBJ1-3,TGTGCCAGTAGTGTGCGGGCAACCTCTCTCTCTGGAAACACCATATATTTT,CASSVRATSLSGNTIYF